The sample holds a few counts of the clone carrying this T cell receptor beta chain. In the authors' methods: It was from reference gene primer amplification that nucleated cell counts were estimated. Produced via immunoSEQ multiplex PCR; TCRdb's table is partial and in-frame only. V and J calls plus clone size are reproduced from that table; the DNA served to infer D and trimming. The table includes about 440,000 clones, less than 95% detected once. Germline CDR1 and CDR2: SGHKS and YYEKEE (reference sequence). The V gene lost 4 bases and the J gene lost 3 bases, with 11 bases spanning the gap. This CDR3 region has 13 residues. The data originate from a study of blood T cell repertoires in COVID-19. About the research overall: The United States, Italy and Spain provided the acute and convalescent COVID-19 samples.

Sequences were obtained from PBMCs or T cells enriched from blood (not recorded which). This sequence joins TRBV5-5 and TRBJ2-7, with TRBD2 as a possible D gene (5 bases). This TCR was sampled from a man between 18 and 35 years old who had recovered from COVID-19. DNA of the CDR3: TGTGCCAGCAGCCTAGTCGGAGGCTACGAGCAGTACTTC. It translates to CASSLVGGYEQYF.